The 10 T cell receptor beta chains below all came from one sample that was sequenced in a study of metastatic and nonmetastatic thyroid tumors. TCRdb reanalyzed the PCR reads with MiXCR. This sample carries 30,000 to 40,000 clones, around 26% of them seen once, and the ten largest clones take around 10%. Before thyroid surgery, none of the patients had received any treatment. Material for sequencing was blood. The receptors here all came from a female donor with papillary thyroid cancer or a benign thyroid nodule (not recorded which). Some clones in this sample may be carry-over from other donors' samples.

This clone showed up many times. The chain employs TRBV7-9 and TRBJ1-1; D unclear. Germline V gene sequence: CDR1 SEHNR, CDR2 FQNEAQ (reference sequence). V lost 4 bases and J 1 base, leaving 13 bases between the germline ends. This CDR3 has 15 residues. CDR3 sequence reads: CASSSPAGQNTEAFF. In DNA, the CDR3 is TGTGCCAGCAGCTCCCCCGCTGGCCAGAACACTGAAGCTTTCTTT.

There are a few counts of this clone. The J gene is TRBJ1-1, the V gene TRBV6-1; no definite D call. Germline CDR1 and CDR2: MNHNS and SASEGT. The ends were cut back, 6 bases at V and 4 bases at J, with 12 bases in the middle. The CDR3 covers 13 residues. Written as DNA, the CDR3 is TGTGCCAGCAGCCTAGACCGTGGCACTGAAGCTTTCTTT. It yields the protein CASSLDRGTEAFF.

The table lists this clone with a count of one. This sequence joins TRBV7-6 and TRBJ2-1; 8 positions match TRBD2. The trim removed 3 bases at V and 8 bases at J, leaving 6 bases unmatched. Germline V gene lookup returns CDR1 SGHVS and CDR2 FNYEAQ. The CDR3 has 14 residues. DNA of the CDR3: TGTGCCAGCAGCTTCCGGACTAGCCAGCATGAGCAGTTCTTC. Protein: CASSFRTSQHEQFF.

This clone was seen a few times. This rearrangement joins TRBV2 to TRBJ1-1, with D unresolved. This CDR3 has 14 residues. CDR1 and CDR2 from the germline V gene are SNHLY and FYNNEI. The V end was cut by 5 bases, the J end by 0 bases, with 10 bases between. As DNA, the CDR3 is TGTGCCAGCAGTTTCCGGACTGTGAACACTGAAGCTTTCTTT. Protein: CASSFRTVNTEAFF.

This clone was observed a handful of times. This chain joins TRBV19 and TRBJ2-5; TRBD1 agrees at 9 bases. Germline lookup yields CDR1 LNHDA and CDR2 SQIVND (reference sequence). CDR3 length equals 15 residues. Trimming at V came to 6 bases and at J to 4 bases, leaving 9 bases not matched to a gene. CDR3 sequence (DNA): TGTGCCAGTAGACCCTTGGACAGGGGTGGAGAGACCCAGTACTTC. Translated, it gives CASRPLDRGGETQYF.

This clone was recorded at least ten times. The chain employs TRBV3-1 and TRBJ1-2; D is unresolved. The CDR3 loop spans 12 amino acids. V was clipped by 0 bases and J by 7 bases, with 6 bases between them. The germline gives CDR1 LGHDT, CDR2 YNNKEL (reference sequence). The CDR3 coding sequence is TGTGCCAGCAGCCAAGAGCCGAGTGGCTACACCTTC. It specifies CASSQEPSGYTF.

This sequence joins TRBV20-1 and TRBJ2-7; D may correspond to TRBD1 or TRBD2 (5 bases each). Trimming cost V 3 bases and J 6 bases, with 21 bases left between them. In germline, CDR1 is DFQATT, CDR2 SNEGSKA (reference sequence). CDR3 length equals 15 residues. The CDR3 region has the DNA TGCAGTGCTAGCGTGAGGGGCACATGGGACCGCGAGCAGTACTTC. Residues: CSASVRGTWDREQYF.

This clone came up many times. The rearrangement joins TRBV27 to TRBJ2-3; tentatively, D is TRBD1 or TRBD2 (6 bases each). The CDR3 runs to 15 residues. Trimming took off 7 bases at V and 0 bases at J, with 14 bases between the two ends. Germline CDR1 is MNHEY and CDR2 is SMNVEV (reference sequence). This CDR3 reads CASKPGGHSTDTQYF. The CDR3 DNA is TGTGCCAGCAAGCCCGGGGGCCATAGCACAGATACGCAGTATTTT.

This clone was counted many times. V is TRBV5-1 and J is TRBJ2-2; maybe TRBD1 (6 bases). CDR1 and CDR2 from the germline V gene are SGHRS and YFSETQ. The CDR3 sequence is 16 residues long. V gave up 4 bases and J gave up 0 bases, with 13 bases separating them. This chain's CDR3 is CASSPGTSSNTGELFF. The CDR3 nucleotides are TGCGCCAGCAGCCCCGGGACAAGCTCGAACACCGGGGAGCTGTTTTTT.

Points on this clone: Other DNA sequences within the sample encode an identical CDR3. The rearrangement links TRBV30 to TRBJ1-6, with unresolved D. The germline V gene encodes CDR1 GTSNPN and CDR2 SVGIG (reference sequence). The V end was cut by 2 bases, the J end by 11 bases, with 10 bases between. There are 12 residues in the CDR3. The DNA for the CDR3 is TGTGCCTGGAGTACGGCCGGGCCACCCCTCCACTTT. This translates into CAWSTAGPPLHF.